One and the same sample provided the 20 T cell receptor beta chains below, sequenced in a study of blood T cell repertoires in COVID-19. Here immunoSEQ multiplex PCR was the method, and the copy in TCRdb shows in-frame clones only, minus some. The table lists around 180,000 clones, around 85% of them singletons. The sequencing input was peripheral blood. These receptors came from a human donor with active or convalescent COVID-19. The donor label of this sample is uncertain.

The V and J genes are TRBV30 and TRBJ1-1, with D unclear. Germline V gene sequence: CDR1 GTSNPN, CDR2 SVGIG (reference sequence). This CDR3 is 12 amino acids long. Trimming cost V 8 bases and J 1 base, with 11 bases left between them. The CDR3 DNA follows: TGTGCCCGAAGACTCACGAACACTGAAGCTTTCTTT. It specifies CARRLTNTEAFF. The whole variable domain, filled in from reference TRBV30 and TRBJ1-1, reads SQTIHQWPATLVQPVGSPLSLECTVEGTSNPNLYWYRQAAGRGLQLLFYSVGIGQISSEVPQNLSASRPQDRQFILSSKKLLLSDSGFYLCARRLTNTEAFFGQGTRLTVV.

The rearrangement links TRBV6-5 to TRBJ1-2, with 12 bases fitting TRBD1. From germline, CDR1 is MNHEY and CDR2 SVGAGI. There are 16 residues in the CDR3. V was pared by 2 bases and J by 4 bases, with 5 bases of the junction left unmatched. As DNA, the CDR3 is TGTGCCAGCAGTTACGAGGGACAGGGGGCTTTCTATGGCTACACCTTC. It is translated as CASSYEGQGAFYGYTF.

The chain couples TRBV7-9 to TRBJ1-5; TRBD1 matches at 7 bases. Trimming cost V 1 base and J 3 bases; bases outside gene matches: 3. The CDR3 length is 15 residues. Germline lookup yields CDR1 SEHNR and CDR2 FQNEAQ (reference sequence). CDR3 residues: CASSLGDSPNQPQHF. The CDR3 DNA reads TGTGCCAGCAGCTTAGGGGACAGCCCCAATCAGCCCCAGCATTTT.

The CDR3 loop is CASSVPSEMGGSYNEQFF. DNA for the CDR3: TGTGCCAGCAGCGTCCCATCGGAAATGGGGGGAAGCTACAATGAGCAGTTCTTC. The chain employs TRBV9 and TRBJ2-1, with D perhaps TRBD2 (6 bases). The V and J ends lost 2 bases and 3 bases respectively, with 21 bases between them. The CDR3 is 18 residues long. The germline CDR1 and CDR2 sequences are SGDLS and YYNGEE.

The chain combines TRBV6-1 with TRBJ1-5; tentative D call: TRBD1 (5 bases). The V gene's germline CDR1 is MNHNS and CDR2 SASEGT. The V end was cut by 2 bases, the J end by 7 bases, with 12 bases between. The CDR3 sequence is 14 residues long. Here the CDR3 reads CASSEWGVRQPQHF. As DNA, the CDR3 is TGTGCCAGCAGTGAATGGGGGGTAAGGCAGCCCCAGCATTTT.

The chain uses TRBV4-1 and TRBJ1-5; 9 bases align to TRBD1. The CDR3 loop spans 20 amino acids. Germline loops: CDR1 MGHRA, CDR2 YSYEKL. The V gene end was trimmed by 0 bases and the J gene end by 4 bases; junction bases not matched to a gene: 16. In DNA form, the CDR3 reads TGCGCCAGCAGCCAAGAGCCCACAGGGGGCGCGGGGGCGTGGAATCAGCCCCAGCATTTT. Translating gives CASSQEPTGGAGAWNQPQHF.

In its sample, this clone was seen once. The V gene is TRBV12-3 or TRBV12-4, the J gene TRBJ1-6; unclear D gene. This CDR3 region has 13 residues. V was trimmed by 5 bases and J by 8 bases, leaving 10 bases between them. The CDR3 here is CASSPQRYSPLHF. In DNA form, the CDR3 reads TGTGCCAGCAGTCCCCAACGGTATTCACCCCTCCACTTT.

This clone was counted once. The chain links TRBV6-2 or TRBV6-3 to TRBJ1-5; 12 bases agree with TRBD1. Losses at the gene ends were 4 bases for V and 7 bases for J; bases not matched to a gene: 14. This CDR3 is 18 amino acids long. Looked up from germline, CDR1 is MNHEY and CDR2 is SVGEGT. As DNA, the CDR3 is TGTGCCAGCAGTTTCGGGAAGCCGGGACAGGGGGCTAGACAGCCCCAGCATTTT. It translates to CASSFGKPGQGARQPQHF.

The CDR3 sequence is CASSQGWSTDTQYF. In DNA form, the CDR3 reads TGTGCCAGTAGTCAGGGGTGGAGCACAGATACGCAGTATTTT. The J gene is TRBJ2-3, the V gene TRBV19; a possible D gene is TRBD1 (6 bases). Germline CDR1 is LNHDA and CDR2 is SQIVND (reference sequence). This CDR3 has 14 residues. Trimming left V 5 bases short and J 0 bases short, with 9 bases between.

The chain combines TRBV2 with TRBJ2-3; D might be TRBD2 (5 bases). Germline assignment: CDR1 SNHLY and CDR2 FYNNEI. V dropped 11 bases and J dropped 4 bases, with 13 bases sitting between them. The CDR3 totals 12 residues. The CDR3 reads CAGAVTADTQYF. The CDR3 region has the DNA TGTGCCGGAGCGGTGACGGCAGATACGCAGTATTTT.

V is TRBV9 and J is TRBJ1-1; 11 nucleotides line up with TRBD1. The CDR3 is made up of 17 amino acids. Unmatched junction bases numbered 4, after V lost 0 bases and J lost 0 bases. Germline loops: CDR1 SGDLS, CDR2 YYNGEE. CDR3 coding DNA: TGTGCCAGCAGCGTAGGTAGGGGACAGGGGGTGAACACTGAAGCTTTCTTT. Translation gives CASSVGRGQGVNTEAFF.

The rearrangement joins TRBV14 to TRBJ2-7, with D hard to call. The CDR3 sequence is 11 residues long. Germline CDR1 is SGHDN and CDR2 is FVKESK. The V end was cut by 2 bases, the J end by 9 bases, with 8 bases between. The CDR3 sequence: CASSQSFVQYF. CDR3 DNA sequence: TGTGCCAGCAGCCAATCGTTCGTGCAGTACTTC.

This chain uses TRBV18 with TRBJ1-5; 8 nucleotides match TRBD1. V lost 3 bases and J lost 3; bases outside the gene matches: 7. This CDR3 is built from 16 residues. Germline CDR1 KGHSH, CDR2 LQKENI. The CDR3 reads CASSPDREGSNQPQHF. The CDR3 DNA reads TGTGCCAGCTCACCGGACAGGGAGGGTTCCAATCAGCCCCAGCATTTT.

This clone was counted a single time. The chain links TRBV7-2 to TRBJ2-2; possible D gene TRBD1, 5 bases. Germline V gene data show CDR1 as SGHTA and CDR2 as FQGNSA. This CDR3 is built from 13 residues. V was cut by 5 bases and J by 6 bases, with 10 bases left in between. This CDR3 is CASSLQVAGELFF. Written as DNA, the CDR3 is TGTGCCAGCAGCCTACAGGTTGCCGGGGAGCTGTTTTTT. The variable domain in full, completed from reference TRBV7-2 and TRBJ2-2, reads GAGVSQSPSNKVTEKGKDVELRCDPISGHTALYWYRQSLGQGLEFLIYFQGNSAPDKSGLPSDRFSAERTGGSVSTLTIQRTQQEDSAVYLCASSLQVAGELFFGEGSRLTVL.

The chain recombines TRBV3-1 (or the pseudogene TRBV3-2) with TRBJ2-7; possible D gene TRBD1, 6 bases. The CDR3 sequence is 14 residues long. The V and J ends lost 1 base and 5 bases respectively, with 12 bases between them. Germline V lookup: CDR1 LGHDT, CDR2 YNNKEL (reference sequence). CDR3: CASSQVPRGNEQYF. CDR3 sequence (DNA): TGTGCCAGCAGCCAAGTACCCAGGGGCAACGAGCAGTACTTC.

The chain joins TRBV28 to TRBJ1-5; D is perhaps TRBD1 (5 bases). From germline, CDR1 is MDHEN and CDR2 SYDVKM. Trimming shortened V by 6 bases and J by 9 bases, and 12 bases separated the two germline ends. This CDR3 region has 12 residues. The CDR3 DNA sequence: TGTGCCAGCAGAGGGGCAATCACGCCCCAGCATTTT. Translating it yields CASRGAITPQHF.

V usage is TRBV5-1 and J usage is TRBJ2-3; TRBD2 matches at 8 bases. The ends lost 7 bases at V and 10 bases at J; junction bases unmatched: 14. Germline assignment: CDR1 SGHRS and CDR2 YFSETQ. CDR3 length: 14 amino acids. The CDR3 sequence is CASEPGTRPSAQYF. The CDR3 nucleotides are TGCGCCAGCGAGCCCGGGACTAGACCCTCCGCGCAGTATTTT.

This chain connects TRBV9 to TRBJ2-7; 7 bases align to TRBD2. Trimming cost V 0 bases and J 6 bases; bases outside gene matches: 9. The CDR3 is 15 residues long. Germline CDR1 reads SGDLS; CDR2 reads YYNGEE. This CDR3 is CASSVGWPGGGEQYF. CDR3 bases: TGTGCCAGCAGCGTAGGGTGGCCGGGAGGTGGCGAGCAGTACTTC.

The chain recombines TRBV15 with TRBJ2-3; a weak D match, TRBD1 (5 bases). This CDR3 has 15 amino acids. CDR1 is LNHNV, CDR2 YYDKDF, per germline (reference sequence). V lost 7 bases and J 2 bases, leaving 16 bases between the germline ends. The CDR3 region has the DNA TGTGCCACCAATGCCAGGGTAGGGCTCACAGATACGCAGTATTTT. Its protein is CATNARVGLTDTQYF.

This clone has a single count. The CDR3 sequence is CASSEATGEAWPLTF. In nucleotides, the CDR3 is TGTGCCAGCAGTGAAGCTACAGGGGAAGCATGGCCTCTGACTTTC. This chain connects TRBV6-1 to TRBJ2-6; 7 nucleotides align to TRBD1. Germline V gene sequence: CDR1 MNHNS, CDR2 SASEGT. CDR3 length: 15 residues. With V trimmed by 0 bases and J by 16 bases, 12 bases remained unmatched.